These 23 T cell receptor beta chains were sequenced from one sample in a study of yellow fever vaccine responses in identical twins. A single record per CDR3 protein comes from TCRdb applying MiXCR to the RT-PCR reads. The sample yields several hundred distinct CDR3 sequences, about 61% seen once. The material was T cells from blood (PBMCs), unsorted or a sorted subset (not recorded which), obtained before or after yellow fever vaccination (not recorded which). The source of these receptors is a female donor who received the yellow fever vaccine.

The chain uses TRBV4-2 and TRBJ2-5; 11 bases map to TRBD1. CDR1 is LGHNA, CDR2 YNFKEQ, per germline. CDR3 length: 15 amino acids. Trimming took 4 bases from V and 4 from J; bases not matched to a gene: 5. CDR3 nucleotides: TGTGCCAGCAGCCGACCGGGACAGGGGGTAGAGACCCAGTACTTC. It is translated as CASSRPGQGVETQYF.

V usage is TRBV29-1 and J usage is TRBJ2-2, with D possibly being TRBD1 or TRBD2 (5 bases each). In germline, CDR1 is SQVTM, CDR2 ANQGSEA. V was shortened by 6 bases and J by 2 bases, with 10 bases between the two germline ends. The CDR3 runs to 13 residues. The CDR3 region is CSVRDRNTGELFF. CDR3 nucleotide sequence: TGCAGCGTCCGGGACCGTAACACCGGGGAGCTGTTTTTT.

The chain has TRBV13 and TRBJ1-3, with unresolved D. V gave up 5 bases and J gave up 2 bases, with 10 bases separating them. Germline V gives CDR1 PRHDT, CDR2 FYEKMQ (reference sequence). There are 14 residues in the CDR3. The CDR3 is CASSHKPPGNTIYF. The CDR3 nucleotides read TGTGCCAGCAGCCACAAGCCCCCTGGAAACACCATATATTTT. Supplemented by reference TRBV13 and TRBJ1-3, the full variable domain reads AAGVIQSPRHLIKEKRETATLKCYPIPRHDTVYWYQQGPGQDPQFLISFYEKMQSDKGSIPDRFSAQQFSDYHSELNMSSLELGDSALYFCASSHKPPGNTIYFGEGSWLTVV.

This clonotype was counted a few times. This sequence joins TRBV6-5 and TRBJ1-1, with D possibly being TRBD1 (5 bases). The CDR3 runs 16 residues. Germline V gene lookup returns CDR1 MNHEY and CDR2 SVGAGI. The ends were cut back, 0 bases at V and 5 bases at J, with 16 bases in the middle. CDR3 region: CASSYSNPGWHTEAFF. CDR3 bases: TGTGCCAGCAGTTACTCGAACCCAGGGTGGCATACTGAAGCTTTCTTT.

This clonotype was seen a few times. This chain's CDR3 is CASGGGGSGYTF. Here the CDR3 DNA reads TGTGCCAGCGGCGGCGGGGGAAGTGGCTACACCTTC. The chain couples TRBV7-9 to TRBJ1-2, with D perhaps matching TRBD1 (5 bases). The CDR3 consists of 12 residues. CDR1 and CDR2 (germline): SEHNR, FQNEAQ (reference sequence). Trimming pared 8 bases from V and 7 bases from J, leaving 14 bases between.

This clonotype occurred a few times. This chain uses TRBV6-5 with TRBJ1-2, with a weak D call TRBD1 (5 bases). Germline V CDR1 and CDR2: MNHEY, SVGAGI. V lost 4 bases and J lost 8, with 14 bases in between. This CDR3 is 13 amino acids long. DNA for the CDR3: TGTGCCAGCAGTTCCCCCATGGGGGTAGGCTACACCTTC. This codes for CASSSPMGVGYTF.

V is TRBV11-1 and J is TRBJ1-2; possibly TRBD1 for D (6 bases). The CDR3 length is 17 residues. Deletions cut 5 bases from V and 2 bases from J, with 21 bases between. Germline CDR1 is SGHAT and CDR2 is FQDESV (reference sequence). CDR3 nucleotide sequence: TGTGCCAGCAGCCGACCACGCGAACGTGGGGGCAACTATGGCTACACCTTC. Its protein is CASSRPRERGGNYGYTF.

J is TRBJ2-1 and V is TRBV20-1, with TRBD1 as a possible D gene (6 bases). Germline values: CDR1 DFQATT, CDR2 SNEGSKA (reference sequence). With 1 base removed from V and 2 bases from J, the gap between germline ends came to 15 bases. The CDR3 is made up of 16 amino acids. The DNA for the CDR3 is TGCAGTGCTAGAGGTGTGAGGACAGCCACCTACAATGAGCAGTTCTTC. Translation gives CSARGVRTATYNEQFF.

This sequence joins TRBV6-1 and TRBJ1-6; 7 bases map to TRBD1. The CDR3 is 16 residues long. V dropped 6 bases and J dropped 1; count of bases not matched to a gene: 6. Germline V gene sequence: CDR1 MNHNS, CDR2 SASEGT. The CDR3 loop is CASRHRGSSYNSPLHF. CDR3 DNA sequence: TGTGCCAGCAGGCACAGGGGATCGTCCTATAATTCACCCCTCCACTTT.

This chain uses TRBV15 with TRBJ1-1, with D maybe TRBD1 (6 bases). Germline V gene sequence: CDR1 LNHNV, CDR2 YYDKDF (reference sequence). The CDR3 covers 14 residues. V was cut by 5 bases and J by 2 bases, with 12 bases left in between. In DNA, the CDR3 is TGTGCCACCAGCGGCTGGGACACCAACACTGAAGCTTTCTTT. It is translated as CATSGWDTNTEAFF.

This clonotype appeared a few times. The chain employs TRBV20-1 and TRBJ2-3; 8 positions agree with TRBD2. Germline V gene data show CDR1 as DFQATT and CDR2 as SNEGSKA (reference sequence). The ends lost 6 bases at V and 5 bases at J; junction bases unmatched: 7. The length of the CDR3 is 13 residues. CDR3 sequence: CSALGLAVDTQYF. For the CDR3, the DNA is TGCAGTGCCCTCGGACTAGCCGTAGATACGCAGTATTTT.

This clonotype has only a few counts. CDR3 DNA sequence: TGTGCCAGCACCCCCGATAGCGGGGGCACAGATACGCAGTATTTT. Protein product: CASTPDSGGTDTQYF. The chain joins TRBV11-3 to TRBJ2-3, with 8 nucleotides matching TRBD2. Germline V gives CDR1 SGHNT, CDR2 YENEEA. V shed 7 bases, J shed 1 base, and the junction held 7 bases outside the gene matches. The CDR3 extends over 15 amino acids.

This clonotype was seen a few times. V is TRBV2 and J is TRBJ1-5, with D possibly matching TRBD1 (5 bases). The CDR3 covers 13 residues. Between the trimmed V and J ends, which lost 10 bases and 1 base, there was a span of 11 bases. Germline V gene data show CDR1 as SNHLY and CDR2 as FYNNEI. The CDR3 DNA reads TGTGCCACATGCAGGGACAGCAATCAGCCCCAGCATTTT. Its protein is CATCRDSNQPQHF.

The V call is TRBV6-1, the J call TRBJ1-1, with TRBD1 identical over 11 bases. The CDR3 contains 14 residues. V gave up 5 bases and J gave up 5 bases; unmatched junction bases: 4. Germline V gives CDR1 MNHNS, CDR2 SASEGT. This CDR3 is CASSMGTGGTEAFF. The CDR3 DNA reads TGTGCCAGCAGTATGGGGACAGGGGGGACTGAAGCTTTCTTT.

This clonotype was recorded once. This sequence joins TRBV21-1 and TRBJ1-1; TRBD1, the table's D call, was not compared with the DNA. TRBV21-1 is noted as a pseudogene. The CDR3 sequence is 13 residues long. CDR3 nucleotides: TGTGCCAGCAGTGCAGGGATGAACACTGAAGCTTTCTTT. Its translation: CASSAGMNTEAFF.

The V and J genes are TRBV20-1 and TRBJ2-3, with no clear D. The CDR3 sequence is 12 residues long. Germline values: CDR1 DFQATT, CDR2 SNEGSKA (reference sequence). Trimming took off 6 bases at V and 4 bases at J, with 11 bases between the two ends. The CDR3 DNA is TGCAGTGCCCGCCTCCAGTCAGATACGCAGTATTTT. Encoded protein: CSARLQSDTQYF.

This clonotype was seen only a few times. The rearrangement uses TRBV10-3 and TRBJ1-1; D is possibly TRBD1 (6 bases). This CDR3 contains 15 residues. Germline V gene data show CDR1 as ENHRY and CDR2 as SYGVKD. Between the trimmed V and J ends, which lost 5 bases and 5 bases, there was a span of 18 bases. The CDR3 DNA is TGTGCCATCAGTCTGGGGGGGGCGTCCGGGACTGAAGCTTTCTTT. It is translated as CAISLGGASGTEAFF.

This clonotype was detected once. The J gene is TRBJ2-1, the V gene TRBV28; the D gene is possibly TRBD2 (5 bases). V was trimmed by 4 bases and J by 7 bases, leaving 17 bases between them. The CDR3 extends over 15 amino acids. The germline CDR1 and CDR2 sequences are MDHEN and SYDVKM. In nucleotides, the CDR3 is TGTGCCAGCAGTTCGCCGGGAAATAGAGGGAATGAGCAGTTCTTC. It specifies CASSSPGNRGNEQFF.

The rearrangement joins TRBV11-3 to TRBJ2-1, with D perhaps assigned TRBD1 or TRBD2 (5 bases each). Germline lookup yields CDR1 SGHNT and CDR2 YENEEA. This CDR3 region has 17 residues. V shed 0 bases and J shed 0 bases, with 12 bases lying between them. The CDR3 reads CASSLDGTVSSYNEQFF. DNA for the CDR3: TGTGCCAGCAGCTTAGACGGGACCGTTAGCTCCTACAATGAGCAGTTCTTC.

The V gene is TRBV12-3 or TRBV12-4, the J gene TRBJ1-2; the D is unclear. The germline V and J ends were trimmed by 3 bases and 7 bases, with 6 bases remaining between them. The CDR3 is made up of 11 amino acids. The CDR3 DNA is TGTGCCAGCAGTTTGGGATCTGGCTACACCTTC. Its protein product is CASSLGSGYTF.

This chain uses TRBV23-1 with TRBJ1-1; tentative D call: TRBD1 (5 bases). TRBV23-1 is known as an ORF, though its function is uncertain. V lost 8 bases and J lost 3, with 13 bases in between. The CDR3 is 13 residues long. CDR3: CASPGLGDTEAFF. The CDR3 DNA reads TGCGCCAGCCCGGGGCTAGGGGACACTGAAGCTTTCTTT.

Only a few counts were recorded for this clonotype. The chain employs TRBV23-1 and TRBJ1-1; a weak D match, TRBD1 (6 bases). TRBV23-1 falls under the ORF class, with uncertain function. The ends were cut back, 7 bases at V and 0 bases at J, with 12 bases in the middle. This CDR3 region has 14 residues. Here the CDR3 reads CASTNRVMNTEAFF. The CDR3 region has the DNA TGCGCCAGCACTAACAGGGTCATGAACACTGAAGCTTTCTTT.

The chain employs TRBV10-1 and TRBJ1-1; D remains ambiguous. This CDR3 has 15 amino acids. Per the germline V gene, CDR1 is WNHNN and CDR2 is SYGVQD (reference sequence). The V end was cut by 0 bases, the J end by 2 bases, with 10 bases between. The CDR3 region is CASSESRAANTEAFF. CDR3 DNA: TGCGCCAGCAGTGAGTCCCGTGCGGCCAACACTGAAGCTTTCTTT.